This T cell receptor (beta chain) was identified in a study of monozygotic twins with inflammatory bowel disease. Study-wide results and caveats: The co-twins with IBD showed lower TCRbeta diversity (inverse Simpson) than their healthy siblings.

Investigators extracted total RNA from whole blood and did not sort T cells. The template-switching step introduced UMIs that carried a 6-nucleotide sample barcode. TCRdb reprocessed the 5' RACE reads and stores each CDR3 protein as one record, lacking DNA. The record lists 300,000 to 400,000 distinct CDR3 sequences, of which the ten most abundant hold approximately 2%. CDR3 length: 15 residues. CDR1 SGHTA and CDR2 FQGNSA come from the germline V gene. In the case of this clonotype: Its target is not known.

This clonotype originated in a human donor with ulcerative colitis or Crohn's disease, or a healthy co-twin of an affected twin (not recorded which). The rearrangement links TRBV7-2 to TRBJ2-3; TCRdb's D call, TRBD1, is unchecked because there is no DNA. Source material: blood. CDR3: CASSLEPGGQDTQYF.